These T cell receptor beta chains were read from a single sample in a study of OX40 agonist ivuxolimab in advanced cancers. TCRdb's table, derived via immunoSEQ multiplex PCR, lists solely in-frame clones and lacks some. The profile covers some 45,000 clones, with about 85% appearing a single time and about 5.5% taken by the ten largest. Source: CD4+ or CD8+ T cells sorted from blood, taken in a trial of the OX40 agonist ivuxolimab. These receptors were collected from an adult with an advanced solid tumor such as melanoma, head and neck, liver or kidney cancer. Each CDR3 is given with its conserved first and last residue. The order of the fields is D gene, V gene, J gene, clone size, CDR3 DNA, CDR3 protein. D genes are given only for firm matches. Not all rows give a size; the values are once, few, many and, for expanded clones, a class.

-	TRBV7-8	TRBJ1-2	-	TGTGCCAGCAGCTTAGAATCAGGAATAAACTATGGCTACACCTTC	CASSLESGINYGYTF
-	TRBV6-5	TRBJ2-2	few	TGTGCCAGCAGTTACTCCGTCGCGATAGGGGAGCTGTTTTTT	CASSYSVAIGELFF
TRBD1	TRBV5-1	TRBJ1-4	-	TGCGCCAGCAGTTTCGACAGGGGGAGAGAAAAACTGTTTTTT	CASSFDRGREKLFF
-	TRBV15	TRBJ2-1	-	TGTGCCACCAGCAGAGATCAGCTACTATCCTACAATGAGCAGTTCTTC	CATSRDQLLSYNEQFF
TRBD1	TRBV29-1	TRBJ2-7	once	TGCAGCGTTTCCGGGACAGTCACCTACGAGCAGTACTTC	CSVSGTVTYEQYF
TRBD1	TRBV5-1	TRBJ1-2	-	TGCGCCAGCAGCTTACGACCTCCCGGGACAGGGTCCGGCTATGGCTACACCTTC	CASSLRPPGTGSGYGYTF
-	TRBV2	TRBJ2-1	once	TGTGCCAGCAGCTTGGGCTCCTACAATGAGCAGTTCTTC	CASSLGSYNEQFF
-	TRBV9	TRBJ2-1	-	TGTGCCAGCAGCGTAGGGGCCGCAGGCTCCTATTCCGATTACAATGAGCAGTTCTTC	CASSVGAAGSYSDYNEQFF
-	TRBV5-1	TRBJ2-6	-	TGCGCCAGCAGCCTGGAACCTGGGGCCAACGTCCTGACTTTC	CASSLEPGANVLTF
-	TRBV9	TRBJ1-3	-	TGTGCCAGCAGCGCCCGGGACGGTCTAAACACCATATATTTT	CASSARDGLNTIYF
-	TRBV2	TRBJ1-6	-	TGTGCCAGCAGGGGCCCGCCGAATTCACCCCTCCACTTT	CASRGPPNSPLHF
-	TRBV5-1	TRBJ1-1	-	TGCGCCAGCAGCTTGTACAAGACGGAAACTGAAGCTTTCTTT	CASSLYKTETEAFF
TRBD1	TRBV5-6	TRBJ1-1	-	TGTGCCAGCCTCCCACAGGGGCCTAACACTGAAGCTTTCTTT	CASLPQGPNTEAFF
-	TRBV29-1	TRBJ1-3	-	TGCAGCGTTCAGGGTGCTGGAAACACCATATATTTT	CSVQGAGNTIYF
-	TRBV2	TRBJ2-5	-	TGTGCCAGCAGTGAAAGGAGGGATCGGGCGGCCCAGTACTTC	CASSERRDRAAQYF
TRBD2	TRBV5-4	TRBJ2-5	-	TGTGCCAGCAGCTTCGGAGGGACTAGCGGGACCGAGACCCAGTACTTC	CASSFGGTSGTETQYF
-	TRBV5-1	TRBJ2-7	-	TGCGCCAGCAGCTTGGGCGGGCGAAACTCCTACGAGCAGTACTTC	CASSLGGRNSYEQYF
-	TRBV5-6	TRBJ2-7	-	TGTGCCAGCAGCTTGGACGACTACCGGACTCCTCCCTACGAGCAGTACTTC	CASSLDDYRTPPYEQYF
-	TRBV5-6	TRBJ1-2	once	TGTGCCAGCAGCTTGGCGGGCTTGGGGGGGCCCTATGGCTACACCTTC	CASSLAGLGGPYGYTF
-	TRBV5-1	TRBJ2-2	-	TGCGCCAGCAGCTCAACAGGGCCCACCGGGGAGCTGTTTTTT	CASSSTGPTGELFF
-	TRBV7-9	TRBJ1-2	-	TGTGCCAGCAGCTTATCCCAAGGGGGAACTGGCTACACCTTC	CASSLSQGGTGYTF
TRBD1	TRBV6-6	TRBJ1-2	few	TGTGCCAGCCAGGCAGGGGGATATGGCTACACCTTC	CASQAGGYGYTF
TRBD2	TRBV5-6	TRBJ2-7	-	TGTGCCAGCAGCCTGGGAGGGGTAAATTCCTACGAGCAGTACTTC	CASSLGGVNSYEQYF
-	TRBV4-1	TRBJ1-3	once	TGCGCCAGCAGCCAGATGGGAGATCTTGGAAACACCATATATTTT	CASSQMGDLGNTIYF
-	TRBV6-1	TRBJ2-7	-	TGTGCCAGCAGTGAAGGCCCAGGGGACTCCTACGAGCAGTACTTC	CASSEGPGDSYEQYF
TRBD1	TRBV5-1	TRBJ2-2	once	TGCGCCAGCAGCTTAGGGACAGGGGGACCCGGGGAGCTGTTTTTT	CASSLGTGGPGELFF
TRBD1	TRBV29-1	TRBJ1-1	-	TGCAGCGTTAGTGTGGGGACAGGGAACACTGAAGCTTTCTTT	CSVSVGTGNTEAFF
-	TRBV2	TRBJ1-6	-	TGTGCCAGCGCGGTGGGTGATTCACCCCTCCACTTT	CASAVGDSPLHF
TRBD1	TRBV5-1	TRBJ1-1	-	TGCGCCACAGCTAGAGACAGGGCAGGAACTGAAGCTTTCTTT	CATARDRAGTEAFF
-	TRBV7-8	TRBJ1-4	-	TGTGCCAGCAGCCCCGGGTGGGGATATGAAAAACTGTTTTTT	CASSPGWGYEKLFF
TRBD2	TRBV4-1	TRBJ2-5	-	TGCGCCAGCAGCCAGCGAACTAGCGGGAGGATTCAGGAGACCCAGTACTTC	CASSQRTSGRIQETQYF
-	TRBV7-9	TRBJ2-2	-	TGTGCCAGCAGCTTTGGGGCCGGGGAGCTGTTTTTT	CASSFGAGELFF
-	TRBV19	TRBJ1-3	-	TGTGCCAGTAGTATAGTTCGGGAGGAGCGTGGAAACACCATATATTTT	CASSIVREERGNTIYF
-	TRBV7-3	TRBJ1-1	-	TGTGCCAGCAGCTTGAATGGGGGTGATATGAACACTGAAGCTTTCTTT	CASSLNGGDMNTEAFF
-	TRBV7-2	TRBJ1-5	-	TGTGCCAGCAGCTTATCGTATCTGGGGACCCGAGGTAATCAGCCCCAGCATTTT	CASSLSYLGTRGNQPQHF
TRBD1	TRBV27	TRBJ2-7	-	TGTGCCAGCAGTACCCAATACCGGGACAGGGGGCAAGAGCGGCAGTACTTC	CASSTQYRDRGQERQYF
TRBD1	TRBV30	TRBJ2-7	once	TGTGCCTGGAAATGGACAGGGAACACCTACGAGCAGTACTTC	CAWKWTGNTYEQYF
-	TRBV21-1	TRBJ1-3	-	TGTGCCAGCAGCCTAACCAACCCAGGGGCTGGAAACACCATATATTTT	CASSLTNPGAGNTIYF
TRBD1	TRBV29-1	TRBJ1-3	-	TGCAGCGTTAGCGGACAGGGGTCAGGAAACACCATATATTTT	CSVSGQGSGNTIYF
-	TRBV6-1	TRBJ1-5	-	TGTGCCAGCAGTCCCCGCTCAGGGGGCAATCAGCCCCAGCATTTT	CASSPRSGGNQPQHF
-	TRBV6-5	TRBJ1-1	-	TGTGCCAGCAGCAAGAACACTGAAGCTTTCTTT	CASSKNTEAFF
-	TRBV9	TRBJ2-2	-	TGTGCCAGCACCACCGACACCGGGGAGCTGTTTTTT	CASTTDTGELFF
TRBD1	TRBV5-1	TRBJ2-2	-	TGCGCCAGCAGCTTTTTGACAGGGGTCACCGGGGAGCTGTTTTTT	CASSFLTGVTGELFF
-	TRBV2	TRBJ2-3	-	TGTGCCAGCAGTAGTGAGGCGAATACGCAGTATTTT	CASSSEANTQYF
-	TRBV9	TRBJ1-4	-	TGTGCCAGCAGCGTAGGGTTAGGACAGCCTAATGAAAAACTGTTTTTT	CASSVGLGQPNEKLFF
-	TRBV5-1	TRBJ1-4	once	TGCGCCAGCAGCTTCGGGTCAACTAATGAAAAACTGTTTTTT	CASSFGSTNEKLFF
-	TRBV5-1	TRBJ1-4	-	TGCGCCAGCAGCTTAACAGGCCCGGGTGAAAAACTGTTTTTT	CASSLTGPGEKLFF
-	TRBV5-8	TRBJ2-3	-	TGTGCCAGCAGCCTGGGTCGAGGACTAACGGCAGATACGCAGTATTTT	CASSLGRGLTADTQYF
TRBD2	TRBV5-1	TRBJ2-5	-	TGCGCCAGCAGCCCGAGCGACCCGGGAGGAGAGACCCAGTACTTC	CASSPSDPGGETQYF